This note documents a single T cell receptor (beta chain) sequence. The antigen remains unidentified. This specimen belongs to a study of cytomegalovirus exposure and HLA in healthy donors. The CDR3 extends over 14 amino acids. Unmatched junction bases numbered 6, after V lost 5 bases and J lost 2 bases. Germline V gene lookup returns CDR1 MNHEY and CDR2 SMNVEV (reference sequence). Findings and caveats of the study: A later analysis linked a missense variant in DCLRE1C to the trimming of TCR beta V and J genes. There were fewer than 200 TCR beta chains listed as cytomegalovirus-associated.

Every donor was a healthy person donating bone marrow. Primers for the PCR totalled 60 Vbeta and 13 Jbeta. Libraries were prepared by immunoSEQ multiplex PCR; TCRdb keeps only in-frame clonotypes and omits some of them. The table records tens of thousands of clones, 78% of them present only once. The chain employs TRBV27 and TRBJ2-7; 7 bases map to TRBD2. The receptor comes from a male donor in good health and CMV-seropositive. Sequencing was performed on PBMCs. This chain's CDR3 is CASSPGLGTYEQYF. CDR3 DNA: TGTGCCAGCAGTCCTGGACTAGGGACCTACGAGCAGTACTTC.